This T cell receptor beta chain originates from a study of vaccination and CD4 T cells after COVID-19. Treatment given: roughly 10-day PBMC culture with coronavirus spike peptide pools or control peptides (ViraFEST assay). CD4+ T lymphocytes from the unexposed donor were collected before the COVID-19 pandemic (2011-2018). Germline CDR1 is SGHVS and CDR2 is FQNEAQ. Trimming stripped 2 bases from V and 0 bases from J, with 16 bases between. This CDR3 has 17 residues. This clonotype has a handful of counts. No antigen is known for it. With the Oncomine TCR Beta short-read assay, DNA from cultured CD4+ T cells was sequenced. Scientists extracted genomic DNA from CD4+ T cells grown in culture. TCRdb called the PCR reads again in MiXCR, with one record for every CDR3 protein. Found here are 8,700 or so distinct CDR3 sequences, 28% of them singletons; the top ten hold approximately 23%.

This TCR was recovered from a human donor in good health. The material sequenced was CD4+ T cells from blood, cultured in vitro. The chain has TRBV7-8 and TRBJ1-1; D may be TRBD1 (5 bases). CDR3 amino acids: CASSLFRAATMNTEAFF. In DNA, the CDR3 is TGTGCCAGCAGCTTATTCAGGGCAGCTACCATGAACACTGAAGCTTTCTTT.